This is a list of T cell receptor beta chains from one sample in a study of OX40 agonist ivuxolimab in advanced cancers. TCRdb's copy holds only in-frame clones and misses some; the assay was immunoSEQ multiplex PCR. The repertoire has more than 50,000 clones, around 86% of them found once; the top ten carry approximately 1.8%. This material consisted of CD4+ or CD8+ T cells sorted from blood, taken in a trial of the OX40 agonist ivuxolimab. The receptors here all came from an adult with an advanced solid tumor such as melanoma, head and neck, liver or kidney cancer. Each CDR3 is given without its conserved first and last residue. The order of the fields is V gene, J gene, clone size, CDR3 protein. The size entry is marked missing in some rows and otherwise reads once, few, many or a size class.

TRBV6-1	TRBJ1-1	.	ASSEQYFVGSHTEAF
TRBV28	TRBJ2-3	once	ASRLGQGTDTQY
TRBV2	TRBJ2-3	.	ASLREGETDTQY
TRBV6-8	TRBJ2-1	few	ASSWLRKPYNEQF
TRBV18	TRBJ1-4	.	ASSPPSQGEKLF
TRBV6-4	TRBJ1-6	once	ASSYSGGWSPLH
TRBV5-8	TRBJ2-7	.	ASSLGGTLHEQY
TRBV15	TRBJ2-6	once	ATSRDYSGANVLT
TRBV6-6	TRBJ1-2	.	ASKAGPNYGYT
TRBV30	TRBJ2-5	few	AWSDPGGPETQY
TRBV27	TRBJ1-1	once	ATWSGLMNTEAF
TRBV11-2	TRBJ2-3	.	ASSISGRDTQY
TRBV7-9	TRBJ2-7	.	ASSPLDRFPSYEQY
TRBV7-9	TRBJ2-5	.	ASAAVGETQY
TRBV28	TRBJ1-4	.	ASVEGGNEKLF
TRBV6-6	TRBJ2-7	.	ASSSQTGSYEQY
TRBV18	TRBJ1-1	few	ASSPQDSPEAF
TRBV28	TRBJ2-7	.	ASSGDRGRGEQY
TRBV6-6	TRBJ1-2	.	ASSYTQGLDRRYT
TRBV10-2	TRBJ2-7	.	ASSERLAGVNEQY
TRBV5-4	TRBJ1-4	.	ASSHRDGNEKLF
TRBV2	TRBJ2-5	.	ASSTGRQETQY
TRBV30	TRBJ2-6	.	AWSVTSGRAPVLT
TRBV6-1	TRBJ1-3	.	ASSVDSHSGNTIY
TRBV6-1	TRBJ1-2	.	ASSAFGYT
TRBV19	TRBJ2-3	few	ASSIGSRGTDTQY
TRBV6-1	TRBJ2-2	once	ASSARDGYAGELF
TRBV6-6	TRBJ1-5	.	ASRGPISNQPQH
TRBV13	TRBJ2-3	.	ASSFTDTQY
TRBV2	TRBJ1-1	.	ASTRKAEAF
TRBV19	TRBJ1-5	.	ASTPSGRGLSNQPQH
TRBV27	TRBJ2-7	.	ASNSGGTSSEQY
TRBV11-2	TRBJ2-7	.	ASSPQRLAGDYEQY
TRBV27	TRBJ2-5	.	ASRSGFLQETQY
TRBV6-1	TRBJ2-5	.	ASSALSGRGPGAQY
TRBV5-1	TRBJ1-4	.	ASSSGDRGAINEKLF
TRBV6-1	TRBJ1-5	once	APNKDRASNQPQH
TRBV20-1	TRBJ1-4	.	SARREKLF
TRBV28	TRBJ2-7	.	ASSGVGGQMYEQY
TRBV5-4	TRBJ2-2	once	ASSLQGLNTGELF
TRBV6-1	TRBJ1-2	.	ATTGGQGAYYGYT
TRBV9	TRBJ1-4	.	ASSPGEGRANEKLF
TRBV7-2	TRBJ1-2	once	ASSGTGRHYGYT
TRBV6-6	TRBJ2-1	.	ASTGFSYNEQF
TRBV30	TRBJ2-5	.	AWQTGVVHETQY